This T cell receptor beta chain emerged from a study of T cell clonality in common variable immunodeficiency. There are a few counts of this clone. The antigen remains undetermined. The read gets to within 3 residues of the CDR3 end, and the germline J gene fills in the rest. The protocol was immunoSEQ multiplex PCR, while the TCRdb copy is restricted to in-frame clones and leaves out a portion. The table lists 25,000 to 30,000 clones, no singletons, with around 3.1% in the top ten. The study's findings and limits: Reportedly, TCR beta sequences from common variable immunodeficiency showed fewer deletions and N-nucleotide insertions.

The CDR3 sequence is 15 residues long. Per the germline V gene, CDR1 is SGHVS and CDR2 is FNYEAQ. V lost 2 bases and J 5 bases, leaving 12 bases between the germline ends. J is TRBJ2-2 and V is TRBV7-6, with D possibly matching TRBD2 (7 bases). The sample consisted of peripheral blood mononuclear cells. The clonotype originates from a human donor with common variable immunodeficiency. The sequenced CDR3 bases are TGTGCCAGCAGCTTATACAGGGAGGGGACCGGGGAG. Translated: CASSLYREGTGE. The whole CDR3 is CASSLYREGTGELFF. The full variable domain, its missing parts supplied by reference TRBV7-6 and TRBJ2-2, is GAGVSQSPRYKVTKRGQDVALRCDPISGHVSLYWYRQALGQGPEFLTYFNYEAQQDKSGLPNDRFSAERPEGSISTLTIQRTEQRDSAMYRCASSLYREGTGELFFGEGSRLTVL.